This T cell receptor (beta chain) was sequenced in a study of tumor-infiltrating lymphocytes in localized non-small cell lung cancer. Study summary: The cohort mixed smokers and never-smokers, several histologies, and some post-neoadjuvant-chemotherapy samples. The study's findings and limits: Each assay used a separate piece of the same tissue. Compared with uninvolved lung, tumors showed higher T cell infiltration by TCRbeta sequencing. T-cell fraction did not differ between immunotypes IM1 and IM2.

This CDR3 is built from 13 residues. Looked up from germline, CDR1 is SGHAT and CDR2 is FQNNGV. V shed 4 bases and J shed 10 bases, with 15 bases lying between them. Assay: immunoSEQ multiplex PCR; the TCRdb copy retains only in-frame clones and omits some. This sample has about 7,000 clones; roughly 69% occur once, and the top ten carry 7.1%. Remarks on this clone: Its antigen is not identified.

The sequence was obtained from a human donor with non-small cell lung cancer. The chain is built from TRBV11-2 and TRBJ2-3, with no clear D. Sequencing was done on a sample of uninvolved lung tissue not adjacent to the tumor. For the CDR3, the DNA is TGTGCCAGCAGCTCCGGGCCGTCCTTGCCGCAGTATTTT. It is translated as CASSSGPSLPQYF.